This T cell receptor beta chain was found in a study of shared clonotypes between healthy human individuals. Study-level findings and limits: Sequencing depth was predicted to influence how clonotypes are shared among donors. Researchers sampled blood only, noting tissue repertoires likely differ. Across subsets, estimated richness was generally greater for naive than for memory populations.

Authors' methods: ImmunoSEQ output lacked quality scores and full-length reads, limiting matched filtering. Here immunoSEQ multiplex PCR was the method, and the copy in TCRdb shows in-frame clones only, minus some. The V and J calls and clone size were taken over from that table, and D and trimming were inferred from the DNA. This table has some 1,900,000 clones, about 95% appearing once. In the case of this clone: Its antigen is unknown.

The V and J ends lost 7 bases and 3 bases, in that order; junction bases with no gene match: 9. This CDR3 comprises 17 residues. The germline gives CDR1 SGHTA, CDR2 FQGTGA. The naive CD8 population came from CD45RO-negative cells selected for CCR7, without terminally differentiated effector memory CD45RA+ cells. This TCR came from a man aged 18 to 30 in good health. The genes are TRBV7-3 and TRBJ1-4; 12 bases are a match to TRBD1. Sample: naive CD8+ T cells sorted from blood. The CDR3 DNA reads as TGTGCCAGCACCCAGCTGGGACAGGGGGCTGCTAATGAAAAACTGTTTTTT. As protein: CASTQLGQGAANEKLFF.